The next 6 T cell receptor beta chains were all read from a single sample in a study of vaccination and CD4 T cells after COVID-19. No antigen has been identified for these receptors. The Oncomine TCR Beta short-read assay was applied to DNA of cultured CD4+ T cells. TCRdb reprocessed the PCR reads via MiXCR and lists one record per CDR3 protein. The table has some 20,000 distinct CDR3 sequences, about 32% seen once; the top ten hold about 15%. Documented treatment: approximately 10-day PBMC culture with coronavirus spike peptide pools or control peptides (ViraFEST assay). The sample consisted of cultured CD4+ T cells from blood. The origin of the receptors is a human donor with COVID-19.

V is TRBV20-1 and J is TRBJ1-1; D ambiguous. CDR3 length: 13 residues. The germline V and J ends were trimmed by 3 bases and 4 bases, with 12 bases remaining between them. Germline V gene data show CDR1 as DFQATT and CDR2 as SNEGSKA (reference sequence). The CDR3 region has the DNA TGCAGTGCTAGGTCAGGTGGACGCACTGAAGCTTTCTTT. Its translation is CSARSGGRTEAFF.

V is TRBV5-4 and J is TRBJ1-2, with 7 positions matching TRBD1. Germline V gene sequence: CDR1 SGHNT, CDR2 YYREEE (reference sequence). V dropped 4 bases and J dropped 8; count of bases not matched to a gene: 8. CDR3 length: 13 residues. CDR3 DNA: TGTGCCAGCAGCCTAACGGGACAGTACGGCTACACCTTC. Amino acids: CASSLTGQYGYTF. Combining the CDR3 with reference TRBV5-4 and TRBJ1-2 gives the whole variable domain ETGVTQSPTHLIKTRGQQVTLRCSSQSGHNTVSWYQQALGQGPQFIFQYYREEENGRGNFPPRFSGLQFPNYSSELNVNALELDDSALYLCASSLTGQYGYTFGSGTRLTVV.

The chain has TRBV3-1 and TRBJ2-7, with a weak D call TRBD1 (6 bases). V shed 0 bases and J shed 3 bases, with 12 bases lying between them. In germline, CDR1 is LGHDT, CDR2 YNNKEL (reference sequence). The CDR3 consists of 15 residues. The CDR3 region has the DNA TGTGCCAGCAGCCAAGACGGGACAACCGGCTACGAGCAGTACTTC. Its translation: CASSQDGTTGYEQYF.

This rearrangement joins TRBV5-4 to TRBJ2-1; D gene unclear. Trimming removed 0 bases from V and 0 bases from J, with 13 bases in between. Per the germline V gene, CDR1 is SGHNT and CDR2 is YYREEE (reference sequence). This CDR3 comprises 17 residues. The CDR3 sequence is CASSLVLSSGSYNEQFF. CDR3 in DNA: TGTGCCAGCAGCTTGGTCCTCTCTTCGGGCTCCTACAATGAGCAGTTCTTC.

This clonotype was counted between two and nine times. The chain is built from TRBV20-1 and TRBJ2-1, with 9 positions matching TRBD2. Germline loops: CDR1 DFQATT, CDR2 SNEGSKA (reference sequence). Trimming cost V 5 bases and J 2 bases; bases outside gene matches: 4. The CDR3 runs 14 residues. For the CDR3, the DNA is TGCAGTGCTGGTATAGCGGGGGCCTACAATGAGCAGTTCTTC. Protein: CSAGIAGAYNEQFF.

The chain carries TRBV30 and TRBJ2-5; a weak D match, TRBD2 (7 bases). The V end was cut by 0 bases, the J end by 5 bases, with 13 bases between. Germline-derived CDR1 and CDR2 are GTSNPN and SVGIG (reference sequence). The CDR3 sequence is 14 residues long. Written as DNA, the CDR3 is TGTGCCTGGAGTGTTAGGAGGGGGGGCGAGACCCAGTACTTC. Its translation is CAWSVRRGGETQYF. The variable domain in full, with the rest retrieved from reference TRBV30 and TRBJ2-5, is SQTIHQWPATLVQPVGSPLSLECTVEGTSNPNLYWYRQAAGRGLQLLFYSVGIGQISSEVPQNLSASRPQDRQFILSSKKLLLSDSGFYLCAWSVRRGGETQYFGPGTRLLVL.